Shown below are 31 T cell receptor beta chains from a single sample sequenced in a study of T-cell reconstitution after alpha-beta-depleted transplantation in children. The library targeted TCRbeta and was prepared with unique molecular identifiers. Using its own MiXCR run on the PCR reads, TCRdb lists one record per CDR3 protein. The sample consists of about 610,000 distinct CDR3 sequences, approximately 10% of them appearing once. Sequenced material: PBMCs from the stem cell graft donor, taken from the stem cell graft. Every receptor here comes from a human donor who donated a stem cell graft to a child with acute myeloid leukemia.

This clonotype was counted only a few times. The rearrangement uses TRBV5-1 and TRBJ2-5; D is undetermined. The length of the CDR3 is 15 residues. Germline assignment: CDR1 SGHRS and CDR2 YFSETQ. V was trimmed by 4 bases and J by 0 bases, leaving 13 bases between them. CDR3 region: CASSRIWTDQETQYF. CDR3 nucleotides: TGCGCCAGCAGCCGGATATGGACGGACCAAGAGACCCAGTACTTC. Full variable domain (outside the CDR3, taken from reference TRBV5-1 and TRBJ2-5): KAGVTQTPRYLIKTRGQQVTLSCSPISGHRSVSWYQQTPGQGLQFLFEYFSETQRNKGNFPGRFSGRQFSNSRSEMNVSTLELGDSALYLCASSRIWTDQETQYFGPGTRLLVL.

This clonotype was detected a few times. V is TRBV11-1 and J is TRBJ2-1, with 14 positions matching TRBD2. The J segment lost 5 bases and the V segment lost 5 bases, leaving 14 bases of the junction unmatched. CDR3 length equals 19 residues. Germline CDR1 and CDR2: SGHAT and FQDESV (reference sequence). The CDR3 protein is CASSLPPFGGLAGDNEQFF. CDR3 bases: TGTGCCAGCAGCCTTCCCCCTTTTGGGGGACTAGCGGGAGACAATGAGCAGTTCTTC.

This clonotype was recorded a few times. Mismatch with germline at one junction end may stem from a read error. V and J are TRBV20-1 and TRBJ2-7; the D gene is possibly TRBD2 (6 bases). The germline CDR1 and CDR2 sequences are DFQATT and SNEGSKA (reference sequence). The CDR3 sequence is 11 residues long. CDR3 in DNA: TGCAGTGCTAGAGCGGGGGTAGCTGGGAAGTTC. Encoded protein: CSARAGVAGKF.

This clonotype was seen at least ten times. J is TRBJ2-1 and V is TRBV5-6, with TRBD2 identical over 8 bases. CDR3 length: 17 residues. After removal of 4 bases from V and 6 bases from J, the junction contained 15 bases not matched to a gene. The germline CDR1 and CDR2 sequences are SGHDT and YYEEEE. CDR3 region: CASSLSGGLAGRNEQFF. CDR3 nucleotide sequence: TGTGCCAGCAGCCTGAGTGGAGGACTAGCAGGCCGCAATGAGCAGTTCTTC.

The gene calls are TRBV6-1 and TRBJ2-3; perhaps D is TRBD1 or TRBD2 (6 bases each). Per germline, CDR1 MNHNS and CDR2 SASEGT. V gave up 6 bases and J gave up 0 bases, with 13 bases separating them. There are 15 residues in the CDR3. CDR3 protein: CASRLTGTSTDTQYF. In DNA form, the CDR3 reads TGTGCCAGCAGACTCACAGGGACTAGCACAGATACGCAGTATTTT.

This clonotype occurred a few times. The chain has TRBV20-1 and TRBJ1-1; 8 nucleotides agree with TRBD1. Germline CDR1 and CDR2: DFQATT and SNEGSKA (reference sequence). V was pared by 1 base and J by 2 bases, with 18 bases of the junction left unmatched. The CDR3 consists of 19 residues. The CDR3 region has the DNA TGCAGTGCTAGAGCTCTGACTATAGGGACAGGCCTTGCTAACACTGAAGCTTTCTTT. Translation gives CSARALTIGTGLANTEAFF.

This clonotype has ten or more counts. V and J are TRBV20-1 and TRBJ2-1, with 10 nucleotides matching TRBD2. CDR3 length equals 16 residues. J gave up 7 bases and V 3 bases, and 12 bases lay outside the gene matches. Per germline, CDR1 DFQATT and CDR2 SNEGSKA (reference sequence). CDR3 residues: CSASALLAGSDNEQFF. The CDR3 region has the DNA TGCAGTGCTAGTGCCTTACTAGCGGGAAGTGATAATGAGCAGTTCTTC.

This clonotype has just a few counts. The chain has TRBV28 and TRBJ2-7; 11 bases align to TRBD1. The length of the CDR3 is 15 residues. The germline V gene has CDR1 MDHEN and CDR2 SYDVKM. Trimming cost V 4 bases and J 5 bases; bases outside gene matches: 7. The DNA for the CDR3 is TGTGCCAGCAGTTCAAGGACAGGGGGCAATAACGAGCAGTACTTC. It translates to CASSSRTGGNNEQYF.

This clonotype was seen only a few times. The CDR3 region has the DNA TGTGCCAGCAGCTCAGAGGACGGCTACGAGCAGTACTTC. Its translation is CASSSEDGYEQYF. The chain has TRBV7-8 and TRBJ2-7; no reliable D call. Germline loops: CDR1 SGHVS, CDR2 FQNEAQ. The V end was cut by 4 bases, the J end by 3 bases, with 10 bases between. The CDR3 length is 13 residues.

The sample holds many counts of this clonotype. The chain carries TRBV12-3 or TRBV12-4 and TRBJ1-1, with a tentative D call TRBD1 (6 bases). Trimming removed 10 bases from V and 0 bases from J, with 12 bases in between. The CDR3 is 13 amino acids. The CDR3 DNA reads as TGTGCCACTGAGGACAGAATGAACACTGAAGCTTTCTTT. Translating it yields CATEDRMNTEAFF.

This clonotype was observed many times. The V call is TRBV11-2, the J call TRBJ2-3, with D possibly matching TRBD1 (5 bases). V was shortened by 5 bases and J by 0 bases, with 21 bases between the two germline ends. This CDR3 spans 18 amino acids. Germline V gene lookup returns CDR1 SGHAT and CDR2 FQNNGV. CDR3 region: CASSPRGFLLSSTDTQYF. CDR3 DNA: TGTGCCAGCAGCCCAAGGGGATTCCTCTTGTCTAGCACAGATACGCAGTATTTT. Full variable domain (outside the CDR3, taken from reference TRBV11-2 and TRBJ2-3): EAGVAQSPRYKIIEKRQSVAFWCNPISGHATLYWYQQILGQGPKLLIQFQNNGVVDDSQLPKDRFSAERLKGVDSTLKIQPAKLEDSAVYLCASSPRGFLLSSTDTQYFGPGTRLTVL.

This clonotype was detected many times. The J gene is TRBJ2-2, the V gene TRBV7-6; 7 bases align to TRBD2. Per germline, CDR1 SGHVS and CDR2 FNYEAQ. J was trimmed by 3 bases and V by 0 bases; bases with no gene match: 4. CDR3 size: 16 residues. The CDR3 bases are TGTGCCAGCAGCTTAGCGGGAGGGGCGGACACCGGGGAGCTGTTTTTT. It is translated as CASSLAGGADTGELFF. Full variable domain (remainder filled in from reference TRBV7-6 and TRBJ2-2): GAGVSQSPRYKVTKRGQDVALRCDPISGHVSLYWYRQALGQGPEFLTYFNYEAQQDKSGLPNDRFSAERPEGSISTLTIQRTEQRDSAMYRCASSLAGGADTGELFFGEGSRLTVL.

This clonotype appeared a few times. The chain has TRBV25-1 and TRBJ2-5; D is perhaps TRBD2 (6 bases). The germline CDR1 and CDR2 sequences are MGHDK and SYGVNS. CDR3 length: 13 residues. The V end lost 3 bases, the J end lost 3 bases, and 8 bases lay between the germline ends. The CDR3 bases are TGTGCCAGCAGTGATGGGAGGAAAGAGACCCAGTACTTC. Its protein product is CASSDGRKETQYF.

The sample holds many counts of this clonotype. CDR3 DNA sequence: TGTGCCAGCAGGCCGAGACTAGCGGGAATCTACAATGAGCAGTTCTTC. Its protein product is CASRPRLAGIYNEQFF. The chain is built from TRBV7-2 and TRBJ2-1; 11 positions match TRBD2. CDR3 length: 16 residues. Germline V gives CDR1 SGHTA, CDR2 FQGNSA. J was trimmed by 3 bases and V by 6 bases; bases with no gene match: 7.

This clonotype was counted ten times or more. V gene TRBV12-3 or TRBV12-4 combines with J gene TRBJ2-5; 13 bases align to TRBD2. CDR3 length: 17 amino acids. The ends lost 5 bases at V and 2 bases at J; junction bases unmatched: 8. The CDR3: CASSHGTSGTLQETQYF. As DNA, the CDR3 is TGTGCCAGCAGTCACGGGACTAGCGGGACCCTTCAAGAGACCCAGTACTTC.

This clonotype occurred a few times. The V call is TRBV20-1, the J call TRBJ2-1, with 9 bases matching TRBD2. V shed 3 bases, J shed 0 bases, and the junction held 6 bases outside the gene matches. There are 16 residues in the CDR3. Germline loops: CDR1 DFQATT, CDR2 SNEGSKA (reference sequence). This CDR3 reads CSAREREALSYNEQFF. The CDR3, as DNA: TGCAGTGCTAGGGAGCGGGAGGCCCTCTCCTACAATGAGCAGTTCTTC.

This clonotype was found a few times. V usage is TRBV20-1 and J usage is TRBJ2-7, with D tentatively TRBD2 (6 bases). Germline V gene data show CDR1 as DFQATT and CDR2 as SNEGSKA (reference sequence). V was clipped by 0 bases and J by 7 bases, with 22 bases between them. This CDR3 region has 16 residues. CDR3 in DNA: TGCAGTGCTAGAGATCTTGCGGGGATACTCACTTGGGAGCAGTACTTC. Amino acid sequence: CSARDLAGILTWEQYF.

CDR3 in amino acids: CASSLAATSGRGTGELFF. The CDR3 DNA sequence: TGTGCCAGCAGCTTAGCCGCGACTAGCGGGAGAGGCACCGGGGAGCTGTTTTTT. The V call is TRBV7-2, the J call TRBJ2-2; 12 nucleotides match TRBD2. The CDR3 contains 18 residues. Germline V lookup: CDR1 SGHTA, CDR2 FQGNSA. The junction had 6 bases not matched to a gene; V was cut back by 0 bases and J by 4 bases.

There are a few counts of this clonotype. The chain has TRBV12-3 or TRBV12-4 and TRBJ2-5; perhaps TRBD2 as D (6 bases). This CDR3 is built from 14 residues. V gave up 2 bases and J gave up 4 bases, with 11 bases separating them. The DNA of the CDR3 is TGTGCCAGCAGTTTATCTTCTAGCGTAGAGACCCAGTACTTC. It specifies CASSLSSSVETQYF.

The table lists this clonotype with a few counts. This chain joins TRBV7-2 and TRBJ1-6; weak D call: TRBD1 (5 bases). Germline CDR1 reads SGHTA; CDR2 reads FQGNSA. The CDR3 sequence is 15 residues long. V was cut by 1 base and J by 6 bases, with 10 bases left in between. The CDR3 loop is CASSLVRRGNSPLHF. The CDR3 DNA is TGTGCCAGCAGCTTAGTCAGGAGGGGTAATTCACCCCTCCACTTT. The full variable domain, rest sourced from reference TRBV7-2 and TRBJ1-6, is GAGVSQSPSNKVTEKGKDVELRCDPISGHTALYWYRQSLGQGLEFLIYFQGNSAPDKSGLPSDRFSAERTGGSVSTLTIQRTQQEDSAVYLCASSLVRRGNSPLHFGNGTRLTVT.

In this sample, this clonotype turned up a few times. The V gene is TRBV4-3, the J gene TRBJ2-1; D remains ambiguous. The CDR3 is 12 residues long. The V and J ends lost 0 bases and 12 bases respectively, with 9 bases between them. Germline V gene lookup returns CDR1 LGHNA and CDR2 YSLEER. CDR3 nucleotide sequence: TGCGCCAGCAGCCAAGAAGGGCAAGTGCAGTTCTTC. This translates into CASSQEGQVQFF.

This clonotype was seen only a few times. The chain couples TRBV7-9 to TRBJ1-1; D is perhaps TRBD1 (6 bases). Between the trimmed V and J ends, which lost 6 bases and 2 bases, there was a span of 19 bases. The CDR3 contains 16 residues. Germline CDR1 and CDR2: SEHNR and FQNEAQ (reference sequence). The CDR3 DNA is TGTGCCAGCAGTCCCCACGACCGGGACAAAAACACTGAAGCTTTCTTT. Translation gives CASSPHDRDKNTEAFF.

This clonotype was seen ten or more times. V and J are TRBV5-1 and TRBJ2-7; possibly TRBD1 for D (5 bases). CDR3 length: 14 amino acids. Per the germline V gene, CDR1 is SGHRS and CDR2 is YFSETQ. Between the trimmed V and J ends, which lost 5 bases and 4 bases, there was a span of 16 bases. Written as DNA, the CDR3 is TGCGCCAGCAGTCCTGACTGGACAAAGTACGAGCAGTACTTC. Protein: CASSPDWTKYEQYF.

This clonotype came up a few times. This sequence joins TRBV7-2 and TRBJ1-1; the D gene is possibly TRBD1 (5 bases). This CDR3 comprises 15 residues. V lost 4 bases to trimming and J lost 3 bases, with 15 bases between them. In germline, CDR1 is SGHTA, CDR2 FQGNSA. The CDR3 here is CASSSVQGTYTEAFF. DNA of the CDR3: TGTGCCAGCAGCTCCGTCCAGGGCACATACACTGAAGCTTTCTTT.

The table lists this clonotype with many counts. This sequence joins TRBV28 and TRBJ2-5; D may be TRBD1 (5 bases). This CDR3 contains 15 residues. V shed 2 bases and J shed 2 bases, with 12 bases lying between them. The germline V gene has CDR1 MDHEN and CDR2 SYDVKM. This chain's CDR3 is CASSLTWTPQETQYF. In DNA form, the CDR3 reads TGTGCCAGCAGTTTAACTTGGACACCACAAGAGACCCAGTACTTC.

This clonotype was detected ten times or more. DNA of the CDR3: TGCAGTGCTAGAGATCAGACAGGGACCCTTGGAGTCTACAATGAGCAGTTCTTC. This translates into CSARDQTGTLGVYNEQFF. The rearrangement joins TRBV20-1 to TRBJ2-1; 7 bases line up with TRBD1. Germline loops: CDR1 DFQATT, CDR2 SNEGSKA (reference sequence). The CDR3 extends over 18 amino acids. V was pared by 0 bases and J by 3 bases, with 14 bases of the junction left unmatched.

There are a few counts of this clonotype. V gene TRBV5-4 combines with J gene TRBJ2-3; perhaps TRBD1 as D (5 bases). The V gene's germline CDR1 is SGHNT and CDR2 YYREEE (reference sequence). CDR3 size: 16 residues. Trimming pared 6 bases from V and 0 bases from J, leaving 17 bases between. The CDR3 is CASTEVLGASTDTQYF. The CDR3 nucleotides read TGTGCCAGCACCGAGGTGCTAGGGGCTAGCACAGATACGCAGTATTTT.

The chain uses TRBV6-1 and TRBJ2-1, with 10 positions matching TRBD2. This CDR3 is built from 15 residues. Per the germline V gene, CDR1 is MNHNS and CDR2 is SASEGT. Trimming at V came to 7 bases and at J to 2 bases, leaving 5 bases not matched to a gene. This chain's CDR3 is CASNSGRLAYNEQFF. The CDR3 coding sequence is TGTGCCAGCAATAGCGGGAGGTTGGCCTACAATGAGCAGTTCTTC.

This clonotype was recorded a few times. The V call is TRBV6-1, the J call TRBJ2-7, with D possibly called TRBD1 or TRBD2 (5 bases each). There are 14 residues in the CDR3. The germline V and J ends were trimmed by 5 bases and 6 bases, with 17 bases remaining between them. Germline CDR1 is MNHNS and CDR2 is SASEGT. CDR3 region: CASSPTSGTSEQYF. As DNA, the CDR3 is TGTGCCAGCAGTCCAACCTCCGGGACGAGCGAGCAGTACTTC.

This clonotype was seen only a few times. This rearrangement joins TRBV14 to TRBJ2-7; D remains unclear. The germline V gene encodes CDR1 SGHDN and CDR2 FVKESK. This CDR3 comprises 13 residues. Trimming removed 0 bases from V and 9 bases from J, with 12 bases in between. The CDR3 sequence: CASSQDSASRQYF. CDR3 sequence (DNA): TGTGCCAGCAGCCAAGATTCCGCCAGCCGGCAGTACTTC.

V is TRBV20-1 and J is TRBJ2-3, with TRBD2 matching 7 bases. CDR1 and CDR2 (germline): DFQATT, SNEGSKA (reference sequence). The CDR3 consists of 18 residues. With V trimmed by 0 bases and J by 0 bases, 12 bases remained unmatched. For the CDR3, the DNA is TGCAGTGCTAGAGACACAGTTCGACTAGCCGCTAGCACAGATACGCAGTATTTT. Protein: CSARDTVRLAASTDTQYF.